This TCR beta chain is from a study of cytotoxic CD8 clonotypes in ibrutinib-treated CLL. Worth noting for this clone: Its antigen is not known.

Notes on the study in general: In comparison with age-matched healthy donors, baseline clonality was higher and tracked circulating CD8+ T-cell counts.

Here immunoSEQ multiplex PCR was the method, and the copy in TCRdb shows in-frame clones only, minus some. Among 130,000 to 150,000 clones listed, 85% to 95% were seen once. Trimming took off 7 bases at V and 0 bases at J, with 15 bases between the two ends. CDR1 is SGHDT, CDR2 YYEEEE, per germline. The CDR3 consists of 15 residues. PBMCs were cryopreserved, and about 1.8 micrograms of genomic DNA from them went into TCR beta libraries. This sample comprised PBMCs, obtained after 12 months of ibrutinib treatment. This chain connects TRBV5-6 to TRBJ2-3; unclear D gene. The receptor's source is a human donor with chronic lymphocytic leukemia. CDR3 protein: CASLERASSTDTQYF. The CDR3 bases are TGTGCCAGCCTAGAGAGAGCGTCTAGCACAGATACGCAGTATTTT.